This T cell receptor (beta chain) was sequenced for a study of shared clonotypes between healthy human individuals. The CDR3 has 15 residues. CDR1 SNHLY and CDR2 FYNNEI come from the germline V gene. Study-level points and caveats: Non-shared clonotypes had lower generation probabilities than those shared by all four donors. Collection of samples was limited to blood; tissue repertoires likely differ. Naive CD4 clonotypes overlapped across a few donors at roughly 5.1%.

Remarks on this clone: Its specificity is unknown.

Naive CD8 cells lacked CD45RO, underwent positive selection for CCR7 and left out terminally differentiated effector memory CD45RA+ cells. Per the original data handling: Quality scores were absent from the junction-only immunoSEQ sequences, so filtering differed. TCRdb's table, derived via immunoSEQ multiplex PCR, lists solely in-frame clones and lacks some. D and trimming were read from the DNA, whereas the V and J calls and clone size are those reported in that table. The sample lists hundreds of thousands of clones; 96% were seen once. The sequencing input was naive CD8+ T cells sorted from blood. The chain recombines TRBV2 with TRBJ2-5; D uncertain. The DNA end is a closer match to TRBJ2-7, so the J assignment may be wrong. The TCR originated in a woman aged 25 to 39 in good health. The CDR3 protein is CASSEGITPIYEQYF. The CDR3, as DNA: TGTGCCAGCAGTGAGGGGATTACGCCGATCTACGAGCAGTACTTC.